Shown below are 21 T cell receptor beta chains from a single sample sequenced in a study of cytomegalovirus exposure and HLA in healthy donors. The study ran its PCR with 60 Vbeta and 13 Jbeta primers. Repertoires were generated with immunoSEQ multiplex PCR, while TCRdb's copy carries only in-frame clones and drops some. The table has under 200,000 clones, around 77% seen once. The specimen sequenced was PBMCs. The receptors stem from a man aged 40-49 years in good health and CMV-seronegative.

The chain couples TRBV15 to TRBJ1-2; no clear D gene. The CDR3 is made up of 14 amino acids. Trimming cost V 3 bases and J 4 bases, with 12 bases left between them. CDR1 is LNHNV, CDR2 YYDKDF, per germline (reference sequence). CDR3 nucleotide sequence: TGTGCCACCAGCAGTCCGCGAGGATCCTATGGCTACACCTTC. The encoded protein is CATSSPRGSYGYTF.

The rearrangement uses TRBV11-3 and TRBJ2-1; the match to TRBD2 covers 13 bases. The germline V gene encodes CDR1 SGHNT and CDR2 YENEEA. The junction had 10 bases not matched to a gene; V was cut back by 4 bases and J by 7 bases. The CDR3 is 17 residues long. The CDR3 is CASSSPAGTSGINEQFF. Here the CDR3 DNA reads TGTGCCAGCAGCTCCCCGGCCGGGACTAGCGGGATAAATGAGCAGTTCTTC.

This chain links TRBV7-3 with TRBJ2-5; no reliable D call. Germline V gene sequence: CDR1 SGHTA, CDR2 FQGTGA. This CDR3 is 15 amino acids long. Between the trimmed V and J ends, which lost 4 bases and 3 bases, there was a span of 15 bases. The CDR3 DNA reads TGTGCCAGCAGCTATAATAGAGGCCGGGAAGAGACCCAGTACTTC. It encodes CASSYNRGREETQYF.

This clone came up a few times. An end of the junction differs from the germline gene, which may be a read error. CDR3 sequence reads: CASSLDHSGANGLTF. In DNA, the CDR3 is TGTGCCAGCAGTCTGGATCACTCTGGGGCCAACGGCCTGACTTTC. V is TRBV6-5 and J is TRBJ2-6; tentative D call: TRBD1 (5 bases). In germline, CDR1 is MNHEY, CDR2 SVGAGI. The CDR3 has 15 residues.

The chain carries TRBV9 and TRBJ2-1; TRBD2 matches 7 bases. The germline gives CDR1 SGDLS, CDR2 YYNGEE. The CDR3 sequence is 18 residues long. Unmatched junction bases numbered 14, after V lost 3 bases and J lost 2 bases. The CDR3: CASSGGKGAGDTYNEQFF. CDR3 sequence (DNA): TGTGCCAGCAGCGGCGGGAAAGGGGCGGGGGATACCTACAATGAGCAGTTCTTC.

This chain connects TRBV14 to TRBJ1-1; the D gene is possibly TRBD1 (5 bases). The CDR3 runs to 13 residues. The germline V gene has CDR1 SGHDN and CDR2 FVKESK. Trimming removed 2 bases from V and 5 bases from J, with 9 bases in between. The CDR3 DNA follows: TGTGCCAGCAGCCAAAAGCGGGGGACTGAAGCTTTCTTT. It translates to CASSQKRGTEAFF.

V and J are TRBV2 and TRBJ1-5; perhaps TRBD1 as D (5 bases). The CDR3 length is 15 residues. From germline, CDR1 is SNHLY and CDR2 FYNNEI. V was pared by 6 bases and J by 5 bases, with 17 bases between. CDR3 sequence (DNA): TGTGCCAGCAGGAAATCGGACATCCTCCATCAGCCCCAGCATTTT. The encoded protein is CASRKSDILHQPQHF. Based on the CDR3 plus reference TRBV2 and TRBJ1-5, the full variable domain is EPEVTQTPSHQVTQMGQEVILRCVPISNHLYFYWYRQILGQKVEFLVSFYNNEISEKSEIFDDQFSVERPDGSNFTLKIRSTKLEDSAMYFCASRKSDILHQPQHFGDGTRLSIL.

The rearrangement joins TRBV29-1 to TRBJ2-7, with 9 bases fitting TRBD1. J gave up 1 base and V 7 bases, and 5 bases lay outside the gene matches. The CDR3 has 13 amino acids. Per the germline V gene, CDR1 is SQVTM and CDR2 is ANQGSEA. CDR3 coding DNA: TGCAGCGGGTGGGACAGGGCTTCCTACGAGCAGTACTTC. Encoded protein: CSGWDRASYEQYF.

The chain uses TRBV27 and TRBJ1-2; D perhaps matches TRBD1 (6 bases). Trimming took off 2 bases at V and 8 bases at J, with 15 bases between the two ends. The germline CDR1 and CDR2 sequences are MNHEY and SMNVEV (reference sequence). CDR3 length: 14 amino acids. This chain's CDR3 is CASSLIGGARGYTF. DNA for the CDR3: TGTGCCAGCAGTTTAATTGGGGGGGCACGAGGCTACACCTTC.

This chain uses TRBV9 with TRBJ2-3; 7 nucleotides match TRBD2. With 4 bases clipped from V and 4 bases from J, the junction kept 9 bases outside the gene matches. The CDR3 has 15 amino acids. Germline lookup yields CDR1 SGDLS and CDR2 YYNGEE. The CDR3 protein is CASSPRMREPDTQYF. The CDR3 DNA sequence: TGTGCCAGCAGCCCCCGTATGCGGGAGCCAGATACGCAGTATTTT.

The J gene is TRBJ2-7, the V gene TRBV5-1, with a possible D match to TRBD1 (6 bases). Germline assignment: CDR1 SGHRS and CDR2 YFSETQ. Trimming took off 0 bases at V and 3 bases at J, with 10 bases between the two ends. CDR3 length: 14 amino acids. CDR3 nucleotides: TGCGCCAGCAGCTTGGTGACAGGCGGCTACGAGCAGTACTTC. As protein: CASSLVTGGYEQYF.

V usage is TRBV10-3 and J usage is TRBJ2-4; possible D gene TRBD1, 6 bases. CDR3 length: 16 residues. Between the trimmed V and J ends, which lost 2 bases and 12 bases, there was a span of 23 bases. Germline CDR1 reads ENHRY; CDR2 reads SYGVKD. The CDR3 DNA reads as TGTGCCATCAGTGAGGTAGGAGGCGCAGGGAAGGACAGTCAGTACTTC. This encodes CAISEVGGAGKDSQYF.

The rearrangement links TRBV7-9 to TRBJ2-5; unclear D gene. CDR3 length equals 14 residues. Germline V lookup: CDR1 SEHNR, CDR2 FQNEAQ (reference sequence). V was clipped by 2 bases and J by 3 bases, with 10 bases between them. As DNA, the CDR3 is TGTGCCAGCAGCTTAACCCAGGTAGAAGAGACCCAGTACTTC. Residues: CASSLTQVEETQYF.

The chain uses TRBV27 and TRBJ1-6, with a tentative D call TRBD1 (5 bases). V shed 0 bases and J shed 10 bases, with 13 bases lying between them. Germline V gene data show CDR1 as MNHEY and CDR2 as SMNVEV (reference sequence). The CDR3 has 15 residues. The CDR3 is CASSLSVGGSSPLHF. The CDR3 DNA is TGTGCCAGCAGTTTATCGGTGGGGGGGAGCTCACCCCTCCACTTT.

This clone was detected once. The chain employs TRBV2 and TRBJ1-5; D gene uncertain. The germline V and J ends were trimmed by 5 bases and 7 bases, with 15 bases remaining between them. Germline CDR1 is SNHLY and CDR2 is FYNNEI. The CDR3 is made up of 14 amino acids. The CDR3 sequence is CASSIEGVGQPQHF. Written as DNA, the CDR3 is TGTGCCAGCAGTATCGAAGGTGTCGGGCAGCCCCAGCATTTT.

The gene calls are TRBV11-1 and TRBJ2-1; 9 nucleotides align to TRBD1. Germline CDR1 reads SGHAT; CDR2 reads FQDESV (reference sequence). V shed 6 bases, J shed 9 bases, and the junction held 12 bases outside the gene matches. This CDR3 comprises 15 residues. CDR3 residues: CASSHRDRDHFEQFF. In DNA, the CDR3 is TGTGCCAGCAGTCACAGGGACAGGGACCATTTTGAGCAGTTCTTC.

The chain carries TRBV28 and TRBJ2-5; D is perhaps TRBD1 (6 bases). This CDR3 has 15 amino acids. The V gene's germline CDR1 is MDHEN and CDR2 SYDVKM. Trimming removed 5 bases at V and 1 base at J, with 14 bases between. The chain's CDR3 is CASSDLRGGQETQYF. CDR3 sequence (DNA): TGTGCCAGCAGTGACCTGAGAGGGGGCCAAGAGACCCAGTACTTC.

This chain connects TRBV27 to TRBJ2-7, with 7 bases that match TRBD2. Per the germline V gene, CDR1 is MNHEY and CDR2 is SMNVEV (reference sequence). With V trimmed by 5 bases and J by 5 bases, 6 bases remained unmatched. This CDR3 is built from 13 residues. CDR3 nucleotide sequence: TGTGCCAGCAGTGGCGGGAGACGAAACGAGCAGTACTTC. Translation gives CASSGGRRNEQYF.

In its sample, this clone was seen a few times. The chain recombines TRBV9 with TRBJ1-1, with D possibly matching TRBD1 (6 bases). From germline, CDR1 is SGDLS and CDR2 YYNGEE. The CDR3 covers 12 residues. Trimming removed 3 bases from V and 5 bases from J, with 8 bases in between. CDR3 sequence (DNA): TGTGCCAGCAGCGCCAGGGGAACTGAAGCTTTCTTT. Protein: CASSARGTEAFF.

The chain couples TRBV5-4 to TRBJ2-5; 7 bases fit TRBD2. The CDR3 length is 13 residues. Germline assignment: CDR1 SGHNT and CDR2 YYREEE (reference sequence). With 7 bases clipped from V and 9 bases from J, the junction kept 12 bases outside the gene matches. The CDR3 DNA sequence: TGTGCCAGCTCCCCCCTAGCGGAGACTCCCCAGTACTTC. Its translation: CASSPLAETPQYF.

The gene calls are TRBV7-2 and TRBJ2-1; possible D gene TRBD2, 6 bases. Trimming removed 2 bases at V and 7 bases at J, with 15 bases between. The germline V gene encodes CDR1 SGHTA and CDR2 FQGNSA. The CDR3 contains 15 residues. This CDR3 is CASSLIGVLANEQFF. The CDR3, as DNA: TGTGCCAGCAGCTTAATCGGCGTACTAGCTAATGAGCAGTTCTTC.